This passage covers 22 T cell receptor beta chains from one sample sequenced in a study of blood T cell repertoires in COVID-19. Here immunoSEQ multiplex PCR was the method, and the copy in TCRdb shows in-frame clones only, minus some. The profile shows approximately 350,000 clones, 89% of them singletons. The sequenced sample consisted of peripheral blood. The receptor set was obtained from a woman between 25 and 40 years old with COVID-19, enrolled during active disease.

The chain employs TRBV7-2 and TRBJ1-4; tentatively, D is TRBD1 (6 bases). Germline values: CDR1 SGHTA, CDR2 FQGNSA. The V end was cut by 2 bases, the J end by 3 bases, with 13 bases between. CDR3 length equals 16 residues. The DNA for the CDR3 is TGTGCCAGCAGCTTATTGTGGGGGCCGGCTAATGAAAAACTGTTTTTT. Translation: CASSLLWGPANEKLFF.

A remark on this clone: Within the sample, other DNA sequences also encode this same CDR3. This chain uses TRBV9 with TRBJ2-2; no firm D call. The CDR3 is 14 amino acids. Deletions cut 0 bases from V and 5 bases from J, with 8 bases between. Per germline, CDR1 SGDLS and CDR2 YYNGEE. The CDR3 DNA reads TGTGCCAGCAGCGTAGGGCTAGGTACCGGGGAGCTGTTTTTT. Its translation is CASSVGLGTGELFF.

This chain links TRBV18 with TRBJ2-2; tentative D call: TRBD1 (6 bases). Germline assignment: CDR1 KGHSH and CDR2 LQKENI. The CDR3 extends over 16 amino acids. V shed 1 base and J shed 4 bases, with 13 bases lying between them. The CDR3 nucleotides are TGTGCCAGCTCACCACTCACAGGGTCGGGCACCGGGGAGCTGTTTTTT. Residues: CASSPLTGSGTGELFF.

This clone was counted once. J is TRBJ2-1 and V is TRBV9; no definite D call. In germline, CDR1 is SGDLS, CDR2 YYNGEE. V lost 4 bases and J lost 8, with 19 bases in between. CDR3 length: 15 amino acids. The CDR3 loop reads CASSPRGYPLDEQFF. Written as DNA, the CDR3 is TGTGCCAGCAGCCCCCGCGGATACCCCCTTGATGAGCAGTTCTTC.

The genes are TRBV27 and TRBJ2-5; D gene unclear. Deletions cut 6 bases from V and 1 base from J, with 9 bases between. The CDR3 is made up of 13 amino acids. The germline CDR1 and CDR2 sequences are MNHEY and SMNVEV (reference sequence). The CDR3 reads CASRRAIQETQYF. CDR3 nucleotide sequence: TGTGCCAGCAGACGCGCTATCCAAGAGACCCAGTACTTC.

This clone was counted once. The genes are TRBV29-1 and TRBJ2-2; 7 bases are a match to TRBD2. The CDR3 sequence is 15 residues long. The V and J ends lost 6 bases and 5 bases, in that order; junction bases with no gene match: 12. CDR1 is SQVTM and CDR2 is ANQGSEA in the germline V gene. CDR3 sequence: CSVPLREGKTGELFF. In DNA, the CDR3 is TGCAGCGTCCCGTTGAGGGAGGGGAAAACCGGGGAGCTGTTTTTT.

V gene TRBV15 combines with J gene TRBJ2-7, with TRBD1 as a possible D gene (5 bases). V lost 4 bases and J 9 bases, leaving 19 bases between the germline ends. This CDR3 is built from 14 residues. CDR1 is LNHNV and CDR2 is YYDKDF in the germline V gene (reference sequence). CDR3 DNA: TGTGCCACCAGCAAACAAGACGTCATTCAGGGGCAGTACTTC. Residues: CATSKQDVIQGQYF.

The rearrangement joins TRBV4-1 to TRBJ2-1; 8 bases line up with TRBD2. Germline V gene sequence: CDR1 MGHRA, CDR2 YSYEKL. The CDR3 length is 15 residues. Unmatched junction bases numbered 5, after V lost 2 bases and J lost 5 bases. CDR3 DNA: TGCGCCAGCAGCCAATTAACTAGCGGAAACAATGAGCAGTTCTTC. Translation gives CASSQLTSGNNEQFF.

CDR3 residues: CASSPAGSRETQYF. The DNA for the CDR3 is TGTGCCAGCAGCCCGGCGGGGTCGCGAGAGACCCAGTACTTC. The chain uses TRBV6-5 and TRBJ2-5; TRBD2 is a possible D gene (6 bases). Germline CDR1 reads MNHEY; CDR2 reads SVGAGI. This CDR3 contains 14 residues. Deletions cut 6 bases from V and 4 bases from J, with 15 bases between.

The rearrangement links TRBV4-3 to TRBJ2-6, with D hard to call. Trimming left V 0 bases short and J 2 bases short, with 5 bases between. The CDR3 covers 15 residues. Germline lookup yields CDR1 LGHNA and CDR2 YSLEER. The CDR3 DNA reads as TGCGCCAGCAGCCAAGACCCCGCTGGGGCCAACGTCCTGACTTTC. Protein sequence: CASSQDPAGANVLTF.

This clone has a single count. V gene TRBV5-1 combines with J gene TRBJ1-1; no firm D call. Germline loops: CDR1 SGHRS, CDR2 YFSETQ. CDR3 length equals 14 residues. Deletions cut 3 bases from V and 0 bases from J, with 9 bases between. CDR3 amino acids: CASSSTQMNTEAFF. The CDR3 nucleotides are TGCGCCAGCAGCTCGACACAAATGAACACTGAAGCTTTCTTT.

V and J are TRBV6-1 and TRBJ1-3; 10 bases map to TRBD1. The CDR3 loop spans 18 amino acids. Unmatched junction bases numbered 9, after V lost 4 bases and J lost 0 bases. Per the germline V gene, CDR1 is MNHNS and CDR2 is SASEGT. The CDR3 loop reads CASSGRDRGLGSGNTIYF. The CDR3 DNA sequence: TGTGCCAGCAGTGGCCGGGACAGGGGTCTAGGCTCTGGAAACACCATATATTTT.

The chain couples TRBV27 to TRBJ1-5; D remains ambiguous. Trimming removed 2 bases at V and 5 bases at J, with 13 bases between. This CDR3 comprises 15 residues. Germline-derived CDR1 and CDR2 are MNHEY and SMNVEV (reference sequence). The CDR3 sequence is CASSLQFSGDQPQHF. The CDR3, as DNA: TGTGCCAGCAGTTTACAGTTTAGCGGGGATCAGCCCCAGCATTTT.

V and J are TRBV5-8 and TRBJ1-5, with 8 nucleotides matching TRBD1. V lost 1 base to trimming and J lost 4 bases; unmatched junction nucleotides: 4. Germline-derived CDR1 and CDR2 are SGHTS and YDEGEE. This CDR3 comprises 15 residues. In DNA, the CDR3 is TGTGCCAGCAGCTTGCGGACAGGGACAAATCAGCCCCAGCATTTT. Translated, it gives CASSLRTGTNQPQHF.

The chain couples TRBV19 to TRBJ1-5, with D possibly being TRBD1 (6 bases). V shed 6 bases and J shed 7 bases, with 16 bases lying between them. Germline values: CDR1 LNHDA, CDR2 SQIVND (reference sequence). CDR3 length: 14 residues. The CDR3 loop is CASSNTGFTQPQHF. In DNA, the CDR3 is TGTGCCAGTAGCAACACAGGGTTTACGCAGCCCCAGCATTTT.

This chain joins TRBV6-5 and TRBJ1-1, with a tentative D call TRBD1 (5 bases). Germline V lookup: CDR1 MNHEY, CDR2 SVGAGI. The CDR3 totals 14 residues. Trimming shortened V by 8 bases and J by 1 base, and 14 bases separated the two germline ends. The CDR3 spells CASPFNGGNTEAFF. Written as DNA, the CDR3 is TGTGCCAGCCCATTTAACGGGGGGAACACTGAAGCTTTCTTT.

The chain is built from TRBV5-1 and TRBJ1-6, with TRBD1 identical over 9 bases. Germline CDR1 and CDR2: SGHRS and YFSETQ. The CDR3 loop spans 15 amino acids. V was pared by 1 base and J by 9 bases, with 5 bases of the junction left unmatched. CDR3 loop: CASSLNRDRASPLHF. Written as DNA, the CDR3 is TGCGCCAGCAGCTTGAATCGGGACAGGGCTTCACCCCTCCACTTT.

CDR3 region: CASSLQGTGELYGYTF. The CDR3, as DNA: TGTGCCAGCAGTCTCCAGGGGACAGGGGAGCTCTATGGCTACACCTTC. The V call is TRBV6-6, the J call TRBJ1-2; TRBD1 agrees at 10 bases. The germline CDR1 and CDR2 sequences are MNHNY and SVGAGI (reference sequence). The V and J ends lost 5 bases and 4 bases, in that order; junction bases with no gene match: 10. The CDR3 sequence is 16 residues long.

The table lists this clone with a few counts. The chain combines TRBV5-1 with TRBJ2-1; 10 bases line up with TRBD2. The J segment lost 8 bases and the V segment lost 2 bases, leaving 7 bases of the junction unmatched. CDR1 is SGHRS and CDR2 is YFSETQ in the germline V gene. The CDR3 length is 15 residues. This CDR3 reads CASSFGAGGVYEQFF. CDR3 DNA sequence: TGCGCCAGCAGCTTTGGAGCGGGAGGGGTCTATGAGCAGTTCTTC.

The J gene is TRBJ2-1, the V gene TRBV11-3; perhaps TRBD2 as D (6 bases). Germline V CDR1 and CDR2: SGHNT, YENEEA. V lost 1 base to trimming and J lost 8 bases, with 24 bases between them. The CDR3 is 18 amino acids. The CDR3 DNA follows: TGTGCCAGCAGCTTAGGAATTAGGTTTCTAGCGTCAAGGGATGAGCAGTTCTTC. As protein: CASSLGIRFLASRDEQFF.

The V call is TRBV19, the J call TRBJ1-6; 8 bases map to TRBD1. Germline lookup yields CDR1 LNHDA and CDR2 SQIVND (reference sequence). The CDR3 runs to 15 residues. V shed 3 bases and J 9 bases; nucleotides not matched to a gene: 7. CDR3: CASSIGQGMLSPLHF. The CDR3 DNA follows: TGTGCCAGTAGTATCGGACAGGGTATGCTTTCACCCCTCCACTTT.

CDR3 bases: TGTGCCAGCAGCCCGGGACAGGGGGGTTCACCCCTCCACTTT. Translation gives CASSPGQGGSPLHF. The chain carries TRBV4-2 and TRBJ1-6; the match to TRBD1 covers 11 bases. CDR1 is LGHNA and CDR2 is YNFKEQ in the germline V gene. After removal of 4 bases from V and 9 bases from J, the junction contained 2 bases not matched to a gene. The CDR3 loop spans 14 amino acids.